Below, 14 T cell receptor beta chains from the same sample are listed, as sequenced in a study of T cells after yellow fever vaccination. Via MiXCR, TCRdb re-called the 5' RACE reads, giving one row per CDR3 protein. The table records more than 15,000 distinct CDR3 sequences, approximately 4% of them present only once. The input for sequencing was PBMCs, either bulk or a sorted T-cell subset (CD4+, CD8+, memory, or dextramer-sorted; not recorded which), taken 15 days after the yellow fever booster vaccination. The receptors shown here come from a man aged 25-45 years who received the YFV17D yellow fever vaccine.

This clonotype was seen ten or more times. This sequence joins TRBV25-1 and TRBJ2-1; D gene uncertain. Trimming pared 2 bases from V and 0 bases from J, leaving 8 bases between. Germline loops: CDR1 MGHDK, CDR2 SYGVNS. The CDR3 loop spans 15 amino acids. The CDR3 sequence: CASSETVSSYNEQFF. The CDR3 coding sequence is TGTGCCAGCAGTGAAACAGTCTCCTCCTACAATGAGCAGTTCTTC.

This clonotype was counted many times. This chain joins TRBV20-1 and TRBJ2-7; D possibly corresponds to TRBD1 (5 bases). Deletions cut 0 bases from V and 6 bases from J, with 6 bases between. CDR3 length: 11 amino acids. Germline loops: CDR1 DFQATT, CDR2 SNEGSKA (reference sequence). CDR3 nucleotides: TGCAGTGCTAGAGATAGGGGCGAGCAGTACTTC. It specifies CSARDRGEQYF.

This clonotype was picked up many times. The chain couples TRBV6-5 to TRBJ1-5; 8 bases fit TRBD1. The J segment lost 2 bases and the V segment lost 4 bases, leaving 4 bases of the junction unmatched. CDR3 length: 15 amino acids. Germline CDR1 is MNHEY and CDR2 is SVGAGI. CDR3 sequence reads: CASSSDRGGNQPQHF. The DNA for the CDR3 is TGTGCCAGCAGTTCCGACAGGGGAGGCAATCAGCCCCAGCATTTT.

At least ten counts were recorded for this clonotype. The CDR3 nucleotides read TGTGCCAGCAGCTTTGGACTAGCGGGAGCCAGGACCTACAATGAGCAGTTCTTC. It specifies CASSFGLAGARTYNEQFF. This chain uses TRBV7-8 with TRBJ2-1, with 13 bases aligning to TRBD2. V trimming: 3 bases; J trimming: 2 bases; junction bases outside the gene matches: 7. Germline V gives CDR1 SGHVS, CDR2 FQNEAQ. The CDR3 runs 18 residues.

The sample holds many counts of this clonotype. This rearrangement joins TRBV12-3 or TRBV12-4 to TRBJ2-7; D gene ambiguous. V was pared by 2 bases and J by 10 bases, with 12 bases between. This CDR3 is built from 12 residues. CDR3 residues: CASSLKLVTQYF. The CDR3 region has the DNA TGTGCCAGCAGTTTAAAGTTAGTCACACAGTACTTC.

By frequency in the sample, this clonotype is medium-sized. The chain is built from TRBV7-2 and TRBJ2-4; D ambiguous. The length of the CDR3 is 12 residues. V lost 1 base and J lost 15, with 13 bases in between. Germline V gene data show CDR1 as SGHTA and CDR2 as FQGNSA. CDR3 sequence: CASSLDATRAYF. In DNA form, the CDR3 reads TGTGCCAGCAGCTTAGACGCGACTCGCGCGTACTTC.

This clonotype was seen ten or more times. V is TRBV6-5 and J is TRBJ2-1, with TRBD2 matching 11 bases. The CDR3 consists of 14 residues. The ends lost 4 bases at V and 8 bases at J; junction bases unmatched: 4. CDR1 and CDR2 (germline): MNHEY, SVGAGI. For the CDR3, the DNA is TGTGCCAGCAGTTTAGCGGGAGGGTGGCATGAGCAGTTCTTC. This translates into CASSLAGGWHEQFF.

By sample fraction, this clonotype is medium-sized. The chain joins TRBV30 to TRBJ2-4; 9 bases are a match to TRBD1. The V and J ends lost 3 bases and 0 bases, in that order; junction bases with no gene match: 6. The germline V gene encodes CDR1 GTSNPN and CDR2 SVGIG (reference sequence). The CDR3 is 16 residues long. The CDR3, as DNA: TGTGCCTGGAGCACCGGGACAGGGCTAGCCAAAAACATTCAGTACTTC. Residues: CAWSTGTGLAKNIQYF.

This clonotype was seen many times. V usage is TRBV20-1 and J usage is TRBJ2-1, with 9 nucleotides matching TRBD2. CDR3 length: 15 amino acids. Germline V gives CDR1 DFQATT, CDR2 SNEGSKA (reference sequence). Trimming at V came to 1 base and at J to 4 bases, leaving 5 bases not matched to a gene. The CDR3 bases are TGCAGTGCTAGAGCTGCGGGAGGGCCGTACAATGAGCAGTTCTTC. Amino acid sequence: CSARAAGGPYNEQFF.

The table lists this clonotype with many counts. The chain couples TRBV5-1 to TRBJ2-7, with TRBD2 matching 13 bases. Germline assignment: CDR1 SGHRS and CDR2 YFSETQ. The CDR3 sequence is 15 residues long. J was trimmed by 0 bases and V by 4 bases; bases with no gene match: 1. The CDR3 DNA is TGCGCCAGCAGCCGGACTAGCGGGAGCTCCTACGAGCAGTACTTC. This translates into CASSRTSGSSYEQYF.

This clonotype was found many times. The chain has TRBV2 and TRBJ2-6, with 8 bases aligning to TRBD1. Looked up from germline, CDR1 is SNHLY and CDR2 is FYNNEI. V was pared by 5 bases and J by 2 bases, with 5 bases of the junction left unmatched. The CDR3 is 16 amino acids. CDR3 region: CASSPTGVPGANVLTF. CDR3 DNA: TGTGCCAGCAGTCCGACAGGGGTCCCTGGGGCCAACGTCCTGACTTTC.

This clonotype was counted many times. CDR3 region: CASRSRGSGSSYNEQFF. The CDR3 DNA follows: TGTGCCAGCCGGTCTCGGGGTAGCGGGAGCTCCTACAATGAGCAGTTCTTC. V gene TRBV27 combines with J gene TRBJ2-1, with 9 bases lining up with TRBD2. The V segment lost 8 bases and the J segment 0 bases; nucleotides outside the gene matches: 11. The CDR3 runs 17 residues. Germline CDR1 MNHEY, CDR2 SMNVEV (reference sequence).

The sample holds many counts of this clonotype. V and J are TRBV5-4 and TRBJ2-5; the match to TRBD1 covers 7 bases. V was clipped by 3 bases and J by 2 bases; unmatched bases: 1. This CDR3 contains 13 residues. Germline values: CDR1 SGHNT, CDR2 YYREEE (reference sequence). CDR3 nucleotides: TGTGCCAGCAGCTCACAGGGGCAAGAGACCCAGTACTTC. Its translation is CASSSQGQETQYF.

This clonotype was seen repeatedly, ten times or more. The V call is TRBV6-5, the J call TRBJ1-2, with D tentatively TRBD1 (5 bases). Germline-derived CDR1 and CDR2 are MNHEY and SVGAGI. This CDR3 region has 11 residues. Trimming took off 9 bases at V and 6 bases at J, with 11 bases between the two ends. In nucleotides, the CDR3 is TGTGCCAGTGGGGTGGGGCATGGCTACACCTTC. Protein sequence: CASGVGHGYTF.